One and the same sample provided the 27 T cell receptor beta chains below, sequenced in a study of cytomegalovirus exposure and HLA in healthy donors. It was with 60 Vbeta and 13 Jbeta primers that the PCR ran. Libraries were prepared by immunoSEQ multiplex PCR; TCRdb keeps only in-frame clonotypes and omits some of them. Counted here are roughly 160,000 clones, 80% to 90% occurring once; the ten biggest clones make up about 9.3%. The sequenced sample consisted of PBMCs. The receptors were sampled from a man between 18 and 35 years old in good health and CMV-seropositive.

The chain recombines TRBV6-5 with TRBJ1-1, with 8 bases aligning to TRBD1. The junction had 7 bases not matched to a gene; V was cut back by 2 bases and J by 5 bases. CDR3 size: 15 residues. Germline V gene lookup returns CDR1 MNHEY and CDR2 SVGAGI. The CDR3 loop is CASSYRGQGTTEAFF. The CDR3 coding sequence is TGTGCCAGCAGTTACCGAGGACAGGGAACGACTGAAGCTTTCTTT.

The chain employs TRBV7-9 and TRBJ2-5; 8 bases map to TRBD1. The J call may be faulty, since TRBJ2-7 better matches the DNA end. The CDR3 runs to 15 residues. Germline V gene data show CDR1 as SEHNR and CDR2 as FQNEAQ (reference sequence). The CDR3 DNA reads TGTGCCAGCAGATTCACAGGGGGAGGCGTAGACGAGCAGTACTTC. Amino acid sequence: CASRFTGGGVDEQYF.

This clone was seen more than once but under ten times. This sequence joins TRBV5-4 and TRBJ1-1; D is unresolved. V was cut by 3 bases and J by 8 bases, with 17 bases left in between. Germline V CDR1 and CDR2: SGHNT, YYREEE (reference sequence). The CDR3 is made up of 14 amino acids. The CDR3 DNA is TGTGCCAGCAGCTATCGGGGTGGGTCAAAGGAAGCTTTCTTT. This sequence encodes CASSYRGGSKEAFF.

There are a few counts of this clone. This chain links TRBV7-9 with TRBJ1-4, with a weak D call TRBD1 (5 bases). Germline V gene lookup returns CDR1 SEHNR and CDR2 FQNEAQ (reference sequence). V was clipped by 5 bases and J by 11 bases, with 12 bases between them. CDR3 length equals 12 residues. The CDR3 reads CASSTGTRKLFF. CDR3 nucleotides: TGTGCCAGCAGCACCGGGACTAGGAAACTGTTTTTT.

This clone was seen only once. This chain links TRBV27 with TRBJ1-4; 7 bases are a match to TRBD1. Germline CDR1 and CDR2: MNHEY and SMNVEV (reference sequence). Losses at the gene ends were 2 bases for V and 6 bases for J; bases not matched to a gene: 6. CDR3 size: 15 residues. CDR3 in DNA: TGTGCCAGCAGTTTACGCCGGGACAGATATGAAAAACTGTTTTTT. Residues: CASSLRRDRYEKLFF.

The chain couples TRBV7-2 to TRBJ1-1; D unresolved. The CDR3 is 15 residues long. CDR1 is SGHTA and CDR2 is FQGNSA in the germline V gene. V was shortened by 1 base and J by 4 bases, with 13 bases between the two germline ends. CDR3: CASSLVRVSITEAFF. CDR3 in DNA: TGTGCCAGCAGCTTAGTGCGGGTGTCAATCACTGAAGCTTTCTTT.

The V gene is TRBV5-4, the J gene TRBJ2-1; 13 bases map to TRBD2. Trimming cost V 4 bases and J 9 bases; bases outside gene matches: 7. Per the germline V gene, CDR1 is SGHNT and CDR2 is YYREEE (reference sequence). The CDR3 loop spans 15 amino acids. The CDR3, as DNA: TGTGCCAGCAGCCTCTTTGGGACTAGCGGGATTGAGCAGTTCTTC. Its translation is CASSLFGTSGIEQFF.

The J gene is TRBJ1-1, the V gene TRBV2; 11 bases are a match to TRBD1. Germline lookup yields CDR1 SNHLY and CDR2 FYNNEI. The V gene end was trimmed by 7 bases and the J gene end by 1 base; junction bases not matched to a gene: 5. The length of the CDR3 is 15 residues. The CDR3 loop reads CASKGQGGGNTEAFF. The CDR3 DNA reads TGTGCCAGCAAGGGACAGGGGGGTGGGAACACTGAAGCTTTCTTT.

The chain is built from TRBV5-4 and TRBJ2-5; 7 nucleotides match TRBD1. Trimming took 2 bases from V and 2 from J; bases not matched to a gene: 12. This CDR3 comprises 17 residues. CDR1 is SGHNT, CDR2 YYREEE, per germline (reference sequence). CDR3 nucleotide sequence: TGTGCCAGCAGCTTCCCTAGACAGGGTATGGGACAAGAGACCCAGTACTTC. This gives the protein CASSFPRQGMGQETQYF.

The chain links TRBV9 to TRBJ1-1; possibly TRBD1 for D (6 bases). CDR3 size: 15 residues. Trimming shortened V by 4 bases and J by 4 bases, and 17 bases separated the two germline ends. Germline loops: CDR1 SGDLS, CDR2 YYNGEE. CDR3 in DNA: TGTGCCAGCAGCCCGAGGACAGTTCAGGGCACTGAAGCTTTCTTT. This sequence encodes CASSPRTVQGTEAFF.

The V and J genes are TRBV5-1 and TRBJ2-5, with 8 positions matching TRBD1. CDR1 is SGHRS and CDR2 is YFSETQ in the germline V gene. The CDR3 totals 16 residues. Unmatched junction bases numbered 11, after V lost 2 bases and J lost 5 bases. As DNA, the CDR3 is TGCGCCAGCAGCTTTGGATGGGGGCAGGGGGCTGAGACCCAGTACTTC. It is translated as CASSFGWGQGAETQYF.

In nucleotides, the CDR3 is TGTGCCAGCACCTGGAGAGACAGGGACACAGATACGCAGTATTTT. The encoded protein is CASTWRDRDTDTQYF. V gene TRBV19 combines with J gene TRBJ2-3; 7 bases match TRBD1. V dropped 9 bases and J dropped 2; count of bases not matched to a gene: 11. The CDR3 runs to 15 residues. From germline, CDR1 is LNHDA and CDR2 SQIVND (reference sequence).

V usage is TRBV5-1 and J usage is TRBJ2-3; TRBD1 is a possible D gene (6 bases). The CDR3 sequence is 16 residues long. Trimming cost V 4 bases and J 4 bases, with 19 bases left between them. From germline, CDR1 is SGHRS and CDR2 YFSETQ. The CDR3 protein is CASSEGQKGLADTQYF. DNA for the CDR3: TGCGCCAGCAGCGAAGGACAGAAGGGGTTGGCAGATACGCAGTATTTT.

The chain couples TRBV5-1 to TRBJ2-2; 8 bases line up with TRBD1. Germline V CDR1 and CDR2: SGHRS, YFSETQ. Trimming removed 6 bases from V and 2 bases from J; junction bases left unmatched: 9. The CDR3 has 16 residues. Here the CDR3 DNA reads TGCGCCAGCACCAAAACAGGGGGAGGTAACACCGGGGAGCTGTTTTTT. Translation: CASTKTGGGNTGELFF.

The chain carries TRBV6-1 and TRBJ2-5, with a tentative D call TRBD1 (5 bases). The CDR3 loop spans 14 amino acids. CDR1 and CDR2 (germline): MNHNS, SASEGT. Trimming took off 1 base at V and 5 bases at J, with 11 bases between the two ends. The CDR3 reads CASSEGAGFETQYF. The CDR3 DNA reads TGTGCCAGCAGTGAAGGTGCAGGGTTTGAGACCCAGTACTTC.

This chain links TRBV29-1 with TRBJ2-7, with D possibly being TRBD1 (6 bases). Trimming removed 2 bases from V and 10 bases from J, with 21 bases in between. Germline V gene data show CDR1 as SQVTM and CDR2 as ANQGSEA. CDR3 length: 14 residues. The CDR3, as DNA: TGCAGCGTTGAACAGGGGCACTGGGGGACGTCCCAGTACTTC. This translates into CSVEQGHWGTSQYF.

The genes are TRBV4-1 and TRBJ2-5; maybe TRBD1 (6 bases). Germline V CDR1 and CDR2: MGHRA, YSYEKL. Between the trimmed V and J ends, which lost 2 bases and 2 bases, there was a span of 12 bases. CDR3 size: 15 residues. The CDR3 sequence: CASSQYSGEQETQYF. DNA for the CDR3: TGCGCCAGCAGCCAATACTCAGGGGAGCAAGAGACCCAGTACTTC.

On this clone itself: The junction does not match germline at one end; this may be a read error. J is TRBJ2-5 and V is TRBV7-9; 11 bases match TRBD2. The CDR3 runs to 14 residues. Germline values: CDR1 SEHNR, CDR2 FQNEAQ (reference sequence). The CDR3 loop reads CASSIAGGEETQYF. For the CDR3, the DNA is TGTGCCAGCAGCATAGCGGGGGGGGAAGAGACCCAGTACTTC.

This chain uses TRBV12-2 with TRBJ2-5; the table assigns TRBD1, which was not confirmed against the DNA. TRBV12-2 is a pseudogene. The CDR3 length is 16 residues. Here the CDR3 reads CASRLGGAGQGETQYF. CDR3 sequence (DNA): TGTGCAAGTCGCTTAGGGGGGGCCGGACAGGGAGAGACCCAGTACTTC.

The genes are TRBV27 and TRBJ2-6; 8 bases line up with TRBD1. After removal of 6 bases from V and 0 bases from J, the junction contained 7 bases not matched to a gene. The CDR3 runs to 17 residues. Germline V gene lookup returns CDR1 MNHEY and CDR2 SMNVEV (reference sequence). The chain's CDR3 is CASRSRQGSSGANVLTF. The CDR3 nucleotides are TGTGCCAGCAGATCCAGACAGGGGAGCTCTGGGGCCAACGTCCTGACTTTC.

The V gene is TRBV30, the J gene TRBJ2-7; 7 bases are shared with TRBD1. The CDR3 consists of 15 residues. From germline, CDR1 is GTSNPN and CDR2 SVGIG (reference sequence). Germline trimming cut 5 bases from V and 0 bases from J; bases unmatched to any gene: 10. The CDR3 loop is CAWGDSRRSSYEQYF. The CDR3 DNA sequence: TGTGCCTGGGGGGACAGCCGGAGGAGCTCCTACGAGCAGTACTTC.

The chain couples TRBV6-5 to TRBJ1-1, with no clear D. Trimming cost V 4 bases and J 8 bases, with 8 bases left between them. CDR1 MNHEY and CDR2 SVGAGI come from the germline V gene. The CDR3 contains 11 residues. CDR3 residues: CASSSSREAFF. The CDR3 DNA reads TGTGCCAGCAGTTCGTCCCGGGAAGCTTTCTTT.

V and J are TRBV5-1 and TRBJ2-7; 9 nucleotides align to TRBD1. The CDR3 length is 16 residues. Germline V gene lookup returns CDR1 SGHRS and CDR2 YFSETQ. The V and J ends lost 0 bases and 5 bases, in that order; junction bases with no gene match: 9. In DNA form, the CDR3 reads TGCGCCAGCAGCTTGGGGTCCGGGACAGGGACCCACGAGCAGTACTTC. It is translated as CASSLGSGTGTHEQYF.

V gene TRBV30 combines with J gene TRBJ1-4, with 9 bases matching TRBD1. V was pared by 8 bases and J by 3 bases, with 7 bases of the junction left unmatched. In germline, CDR1 is GTSNPN, CDR2 SVGIG (reference sequence). The CDR3 contains 14 residues. The CDR3 sequence: CAGTGGAANEKLFF. For the CDR3, the DNA is TGTGCCGGTACAGGGGGCGCGGCTAATGAAAAACTGTTTTTT.

This chain joins TRBV11-2 and TRBJ1-5; 7 positions agree with TRBD1. V trimming: 5 bases; J trimming: 7 bases; junction bases outside the gene matches: 5. This CDR3 comprises 13 residues. From germline, CDR1 is SGHAT and CDR2 FQNNGV. CDR3 amino acids: CASSPGGKQPQHF. The DNA for the CDR3 is TGTGCCAGCAGCCCAGGGGGGAAGCAGCCCCAGCATTTT.

The rearrangement uses TRBV7-9 and TRBJ1-2; possibly TRBD1 for D (5 bases). The length of the CDR3 is 14 residues. The germline CDR1 and CDR2 sequences are SEHNR and FQNEAQ (reference sequence). V dropped 1 base and J dropped 6 bases, with 12 bases sitting between them. The CDR3 nucleotides read TGTGCCAGCAGCTTAGGTGCAGGGCTCAATGGCTACACCTTC. Translating gives CASSLGAGLNGYTF.

The chain is built from TRBV5-1 and TRBJ2-1, with 7 bases matching TRBD2. Germline CDR1 and CDR2: SGHRS and YFSETQ. V dropped 0 bases and J dropped 8; count of bases not matched to a gene: 8. This CDR3 has 15 amino acids. The CDR3 DNA is TGCGCCAGCAGCTTGGTTCGTCGGGGGGTCGATGAGCAGTTCTTC. Translating it yields CASSLVRRGVDEQFF.